A selection of T cell receptor beta chains follows, all from one sample in a study of T cell changes during pregnancy in multiple sclerosis. Using immunoSEQ multiplex PCR, the repertoire was profiled, and TCRdb retains in-frame clones only, with some absent. In the table there are 50,000 or so clones, around 93% of which are singletons. The sequences come from CD8+ T cells from peripheral blood mononuclear cells, collected in the first trimester of pregnancy. The receptors were gathered from a female donor with multiple sclerosis, enrolled in a pregnancy study. Both conserved end residues are part of each CDR3. Each record gives: J gene, D gene, clone size, V gene, CDR3 DNA, CDR3 protein. A D gene is named only where the DNA matches it firmly. Clone size is shown for a subset of rows, as once, few, many or a class of expanded clone.

>TRBJ2-1|TRBD2|.|TRBV7-8
TGTGCCAGCAGCTTAGAGGTTCGGCTAGCGGGAAATGAGCAGTTCTTC
CASSLEVRLAGNEQFF
>TRBJ2-3|TRBD1|.|TRBV4-3
TGCGCCAGCAGCCAAGGCTTCAGGGGGACAGATACGCAGTATTTT
CASSQGFRGTDTQYF
>TRBJ1-1|.|.|TRBV4-1
TGCGCCAGCAGCCAGACACTTGATGAAGCTTTCTTT
CASSQTLDEAFF
>TRBJ2-1|TRBD1|.|TRBV7-2
TGTGCCAGCAGCTTAGGACAGGGGGCGGGGAATGAGCAGTTCTTC
CASSLGQGAGNEQFF
>TRBJ2-1|.|.|TRBV28
TGTGCCAGCAGTTTTGTTAGCGCATACAATGAGCAGTTCTTC
CASSFVSAYNEQFF
>TRBJ1-1|.|.|TRBV4-1
TGCGCCAGCAGCCAAGGTAGGGAGACTGCGACTTTTGAAGCTTTCTTT
CASSQGRETATFEAFF
>TRBJ2-5|TRBD2|.|TRBV11-2
TGTGCCAGCAGTCCCGGGACTAGGGGAGAAGAGACCCAGTACTTC
CASSPGTRGEETQYF
>TRBJ1-3|.|.|TRBV19
TGTGCCAGTAATCGTGGAAACACCATATATTTT
CASNRGNTIYF
>TRBJ2-1|TRBD1|.|TRBV19
TGTGCCAGTAGCCCGGGACAGGGGAACTACAATGAGCAGTTCTTC
CASSPGQGNYNEQFF
>TRBJ1-2|TRBD1|.|TRBV2
TGTGCCAGCAGTGCACCCGGTCTTGTAGACAGGGAAAACTATGGCTACACCTTC
CASSAPGLVDRENYGYTF
>TRBJ2-2|TRBD2|once|TRBV4-3
TGCGCCAGCAGCCCGGGGGCGGGAAGCGGGGGCACCGGGGAGCTGTTTTTT
CASSPGAGSGGTGELFF
>TRBJ2-7|.|.|TRBV27
TGTGCCAGCAGTTTCGGCTACGAGCAGTACTTC
CASSFGYEQYF
>TRBJ2-4|TRBD1|.|TRBV7-6
TGTGCCAGCAGCCCCGGGACAGAAAACATTCAGTACTTC
CASSPGTENIQYF
>TRBJ2-1|TRBD1|once|TRBV9
TGTGCCAGCAGCGTAGCTCCATCACAGGGGAGCTCCTACAATGAGCAGTTCTTC
CASSVAPSQGSSYNEQFF
>TRBJ2-2|TRBD2|.|TRBV7-6
TGTGCCAGCAGCTTGACTAGCGGTGAGCTGTTTTTT
CASSLTSGELFF
>TRBJ2-7|TRBD1|.|TRBV19
TGTGCCAGTAGTGTCGGGACAGGGGGACTCTACGAGCAGTACTTC
CASSVGTGGLYEQYF
>TRBJ2-1|TRBD2|.|TRBV6-1
TGTGCCAGCAGTGAAACCATAGCGGGAGTACTCTACAATGAGCAGTTCTTC
CASSETIAGVLYNEQFF
>TRBJ2-1|.|.|TRBV25-1
TGTGCCAGCAGTGAATCCATCCGACTGGGGGGAGGTTACAATGAGCAGTTCTTC
CASSESIRLGGGYNEQFF
>TRBJ2-1|TRBD2|.|TRBV18
TGTGCCAGCTCACCGAACCCGGGACTAGTGGGAGTAGAGGAGCAGTTCTTC
CASSPNPGLVGVEEQFF
>TRBJ2-7|TRBD1|.|TRBV6-1
TGTGCCAGCAGTGAAGGGACAGGGTCCTCCTACGAGCAGTACTTC
CASSEGTGSSYEQYF
>TRBJ2-3|TRBD2|.|TRBV2
TGTGCCAGCAGTTTGGGACTAGCGGGAGGGGTCACAGATACGCAGTATTTT
CASSLGLAGGVTDTQYF
>TRBJ1-1|TRBD1|.|TRBV6-1
TGTGCCAGCAGTGTGGGCGACAGGGGTAACACTGAAGCTTTCTTT
CASSVGDRGNTEAFF
>TRBJ2-1|.|.|TRBV9
TGTGCCAGCAGCGTAGAAGCAGCGAACTACAATGAGCAGTTCTTC
CASSVEAANYNEQFF
>TRBJ1-5|TRBD1|.|TRBV23-1
TGCGCCAGCACTACGGGACAGGGCCATGTCCCCCAGCATTTT
CASTTGQGHVPQHF
>TRBJ1-1|.|.|TRBV19
TGTGCCAGTAGTTTGGCGGGCACTGAAGCTTTCTTT
CASSLAGTEAFF
>TRBJ1-2|TRBD1|.|TRBV6-4
TGTGCCAGCAGGGCCGGGACAGGGGATAACTATGGCTACACCTTC
CASRAGTGDNYGYTF
>TRBJ2-7|TRBD2|.|TRBV28
TGTGCCAGCAGTTTGGCGGGAGGCCCTGGAGTCGGGCAGTACTTC
CASSLAGGPGVGQYF